The present T cell receptor beta chain was sequenced within a study of T cell repertoires in cytomegalovirus infection. At the level of the study: It can be stated that public TCR beta signatures indicated CMV infection as well as a matching HLA type. Findings and caveats of the study: CMV carriers with the relevant HLA were identified by cumulative public TCR beta family frequency. Clonotypes of TCR beta that were HLA-C-restricted and CMV-specific dominated the ex vivo response.

This clonotype was counted many times. No antigen is known for it. TCRdb ran MiXCR on the reads and lists one entry per CDR3 protein. Among more than 400,000 distinct CDR3 sequences listed, about a quarter were seen once. Germline values: CDR1 SGHTA, CDR2 FQGNSA. CDR3 length equals 13 residues. Trimming removed 4 bases from V and 8 bases from J; junction bases left unmatched: 3. The sequence came from a human donor in good health (CMV status not recorded). Some clones in this sample may be carry-over from other donors' samples. J is TRBJ1-4 and V is TRBV7-2, with 8 bases that match TRBD1. Sequencing used PBMCs. CDR3 protein: CASSSDRGEKLFF. CDR3 DNA sequence: TGTGCCAGCAGCTCAGACAGGGGCGAAAAACTGTTTTTT. Together with reference TRBV7-2 and TRBJ1-4, the CDR3 gives the full variable domain: GAGVSQSPSNKVTEKGKDVELRCDPISGHTALYWYRQSLGQGLEFLIYFQGNSAPDKSGLPSDRFSAERTGGSVSTLTIQRTQQEDSAVYLCASSSDRGEKLFFGSGTQLSVL.